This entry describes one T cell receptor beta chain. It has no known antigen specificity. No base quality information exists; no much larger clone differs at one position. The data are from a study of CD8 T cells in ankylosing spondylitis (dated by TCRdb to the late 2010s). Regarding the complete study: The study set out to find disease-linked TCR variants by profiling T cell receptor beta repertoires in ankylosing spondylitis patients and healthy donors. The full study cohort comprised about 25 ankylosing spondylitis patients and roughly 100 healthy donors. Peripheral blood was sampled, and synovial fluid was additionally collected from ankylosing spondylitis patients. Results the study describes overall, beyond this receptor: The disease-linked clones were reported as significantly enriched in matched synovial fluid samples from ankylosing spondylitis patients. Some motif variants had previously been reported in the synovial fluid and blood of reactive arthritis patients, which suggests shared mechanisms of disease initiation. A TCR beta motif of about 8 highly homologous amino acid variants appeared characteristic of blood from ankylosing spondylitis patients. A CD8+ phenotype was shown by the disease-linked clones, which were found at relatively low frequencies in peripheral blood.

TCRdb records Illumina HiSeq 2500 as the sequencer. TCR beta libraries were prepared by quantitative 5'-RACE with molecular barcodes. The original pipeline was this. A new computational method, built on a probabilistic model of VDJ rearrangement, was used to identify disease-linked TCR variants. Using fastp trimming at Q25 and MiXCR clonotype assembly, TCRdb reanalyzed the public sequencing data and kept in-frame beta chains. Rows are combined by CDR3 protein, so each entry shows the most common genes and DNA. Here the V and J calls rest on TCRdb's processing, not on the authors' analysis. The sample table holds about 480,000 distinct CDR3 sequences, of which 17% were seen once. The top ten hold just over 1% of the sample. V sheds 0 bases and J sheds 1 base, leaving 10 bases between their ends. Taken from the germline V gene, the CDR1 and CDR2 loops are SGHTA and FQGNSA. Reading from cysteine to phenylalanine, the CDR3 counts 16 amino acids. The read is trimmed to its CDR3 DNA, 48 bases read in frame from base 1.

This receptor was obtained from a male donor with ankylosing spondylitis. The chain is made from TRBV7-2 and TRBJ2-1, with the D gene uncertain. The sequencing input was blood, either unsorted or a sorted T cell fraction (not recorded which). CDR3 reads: CASSLALTRSYNEQFF. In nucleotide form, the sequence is TGTGCCAGCAGCTTAGCGCTCACGAGGTCCTACAATGAGCAGTTCTTC.